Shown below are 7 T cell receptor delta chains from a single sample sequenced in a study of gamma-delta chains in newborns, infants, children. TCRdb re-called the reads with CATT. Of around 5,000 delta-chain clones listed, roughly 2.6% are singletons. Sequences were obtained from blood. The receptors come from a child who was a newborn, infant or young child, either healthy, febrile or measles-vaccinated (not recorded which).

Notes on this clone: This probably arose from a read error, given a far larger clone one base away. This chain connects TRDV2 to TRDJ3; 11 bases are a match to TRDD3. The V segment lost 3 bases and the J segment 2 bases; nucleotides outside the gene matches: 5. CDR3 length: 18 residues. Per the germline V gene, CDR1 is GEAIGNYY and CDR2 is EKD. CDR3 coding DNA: TGTGCCTGTGACGCCGTACTGGGGGATACCTGGGACACCCGACAGATGTTTTTC. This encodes CACDAVLGDTWDTRQMFF.

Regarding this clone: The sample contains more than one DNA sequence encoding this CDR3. As DNA, the CDR3 is TGTGCCTGTGACACCTGGGATACCTGGGACACCCGACAGATGTTTTTC. This sequence encodes CACDTWDTWDTRQMFF. The rearrangement joins TRDV2 to TRDJ3; maybe TRDD3 (6 bases). With 0 bases removed from V and 2 bases from J, the gap between germline ends came to 7 bases. CDR3 length: 16 residues. The germline V gene has CDR1 GEAIGNYY and CDR2 EKD.

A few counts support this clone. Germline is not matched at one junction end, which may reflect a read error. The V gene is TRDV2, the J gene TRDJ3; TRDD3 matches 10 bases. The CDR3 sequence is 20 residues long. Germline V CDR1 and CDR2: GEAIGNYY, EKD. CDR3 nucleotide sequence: TGTGCCTGTGACAACTACTGGGGGATGCCGAGCTCCTGGGACACCCGACAGATTTTTTTC. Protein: CACDNYWGMPSSWDTRQIFF.

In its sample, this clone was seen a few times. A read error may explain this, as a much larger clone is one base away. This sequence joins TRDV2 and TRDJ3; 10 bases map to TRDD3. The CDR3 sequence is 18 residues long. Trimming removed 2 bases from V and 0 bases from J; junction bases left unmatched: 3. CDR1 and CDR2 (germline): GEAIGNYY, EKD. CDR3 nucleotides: TGTGCCTGTGACAATACTGGGGGATCCTCCTGGGACACCCGACAGATGTTTTTC. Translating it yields CACDNTGGSSWDTRQMFF.

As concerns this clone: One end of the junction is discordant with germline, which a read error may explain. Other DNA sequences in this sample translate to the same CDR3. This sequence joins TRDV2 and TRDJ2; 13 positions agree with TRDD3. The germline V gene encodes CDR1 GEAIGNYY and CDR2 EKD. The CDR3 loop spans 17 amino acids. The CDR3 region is CACDILGDTRSTAQLFF. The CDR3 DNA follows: TGTGCCTGTGACATACTGGGGGATACGCGATCGACAGCACAACTCTTCTTC.

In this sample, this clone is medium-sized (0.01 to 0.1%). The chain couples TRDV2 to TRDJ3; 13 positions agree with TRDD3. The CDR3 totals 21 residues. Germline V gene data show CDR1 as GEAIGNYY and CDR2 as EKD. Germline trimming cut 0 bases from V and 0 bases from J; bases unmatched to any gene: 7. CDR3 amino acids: CACDTVLGDTYRSWDTRQMFF. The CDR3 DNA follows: TGTGCCTGTGACACCGTACTGGGGGATACGTACCGCTCCTGGGACACCCGACAGATGTTTTTC.

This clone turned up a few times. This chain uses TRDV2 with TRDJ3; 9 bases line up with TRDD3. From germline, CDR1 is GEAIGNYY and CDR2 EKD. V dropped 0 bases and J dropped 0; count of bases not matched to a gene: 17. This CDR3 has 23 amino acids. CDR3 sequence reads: CACDTSAAWGIARSSWDTRQMFF. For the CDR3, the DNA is TGTGCCTGTGACACCAGCGCGGCTTGGGGGATAGCCAGAAGCTCCTGGGACACCCGACAGATGTTTTTC.